The 22 T cell receptor beta chains below were found in one sample sequenced in a study of identical twins. TCRdb called the 5' RACE reads again in MiXCR, with one record for every CDR3 protein. The table includes hundreds of thousands of distinct CDR3 sequences, 6.1% detected once. Sequencing used naive T cells sorted from blood. The receptors here all came from a man between 18 and 29 years old in good health.

The chain couples TRBV11-1 to TRBJ1-2; 7 nucleotides match TRBD1. The CDR3 extends over 21 amino acids. V shed 6 bases, J shed 1 base, and the junction held 26 bases outside the gene matches. CDR1 is SGHAT and CDR2 is FQDESV in the germline V gene (reference sequence). In DNA, the CDR3 is TGTGCCAGCAGTCCCATCCCATTCCCCCGGGACAGACCCTTACTTAACTATGGCTACACCTTC. Translated, it gives CASSPIPFPRDRPLLNYGYTF.

This clonotype was observed at least ten times. The J gene is TRBJ2-3, the V gene TRBV7-3, with D unresolved. The germline gives CDR1 SGHTA, CDR2 FQGTGA. Trimming took off 4 bases at V and 0 bases at J, with 8 bases between the two ends. The length of the CDR3 is 14 residues. The CDR3 is CASSSTTSTDTQYF. The CDR3 DNA sequence: TGTGCCAGCAGCTCCACTACAAGCACAGATACGCAGTATTTT.

The chain has TRBV14 and TRBJ2-1; D call uncertain. CDR1 is SGHDN, CDR2 FVKESK, per germline. The CDR3 spans 13 residues. Trimming removed 4 bases from V and 4 bases from J, with 8 bases in between. As DNA, the CDR3 is TGTGCCAGCAGCCGGCTGCCGTACAATGAGCAGTTCTTC. Its protein product is CASSRLPYNEQFF.

The CDR3 coding sequence is TGTGCCAGCAGCTCGACAGGGGGAGTGGGCACCGGGGAGCTGTTTTTT. Amino acids: CASSSTGGVGTGELFF. The rearrangement uses TRBV7-9 and TRBJ2-2; 9 bases match TRBD1. The CDR3 runs 16 residues. V lost 4 bases, J lost 4 bases, and 7 bases stayed unmatched. Germline V gene lookup returns CDR1 SEHNR and CDR2 FQNEAQ (reference sequence).

At least ten counts were recorded for this clonotype. This rearrangement joins TRBV14 to TRBJ2-1; tentatively, D is TRBD2 (5 bases). The germline gives CDR1 SGHDN, CDR2 FVKESK. The V gene lost 3 bases and the J gene lost 0 bases, with 9 bases spanning the gap. This CDR3 spans 15 amino acids. The CDR3 spells CASSQRVSSYNEQFF. Here the CDR3 DNA reads TGTGCCAGCAGCCAGAGGGTCAGCTCCTACAATGAGCAGTTCTTC.

This clonotype appeared many times. The chain employs TRBV12-3 or TRBV12-4 and TRBJ2-7; the match to TRBD1 covers 7 bases. This CDR3 spans 14 amino acids. The ends lost 2 bases at V and 2 bases at J; junction bases unmatched: 3. The CDR3 region is CASSLRDSAYEQYF. The CDR3, as DNA: TGTGCCAGCAGTTTAAGGGACAGCGCCTACGAGCAGTACTTC.

The V and J genes are TRBV5-6 and TRBJ2-5; maybe TRBD1 (6 bases). Germline CDR1 SGHDT, CDR2 YYEEEE. The CDR3 consists of 16 residues. V was trimmed by 4 bases and J by 1 base, leaving 17 bases between them. In nucleotides, the CDR3 is TGTGCCAGCAGCCAGGGGCAGCTAGTGTTCCAAGAGACCCAGTACTTC. Residues: CASSQGQLVFQETQYF.

In its sample, this clonotype was seen many times. The CDR3 region is CASSFLLQTYEQYV. In DNA, the CDR3 is TGTGCCAGCAGCTTCTTGCTACAGACTTACGAGCAGTACGTC. The V gene is TRBV5-5, the J gene TRBJ2-7; D not certain. Trimming removed 2 bases at V and 4 bases at J, with 13 bases between. This CDR3 spans 14 amino acids. Per the germline V gene, CDR1 is SGHKS and CDR2 is YYEKEE (reference sequence).

The chain is built from TRBV9 and TRBJ2-5, with D perhaps being TRBD1 or TRBD2 (5 bases each). CDR1 is SGDLS, CDR2 YYNGEE, per germline. With 3 bases removed from V and 2 bases from J, the gap between germline ends came to 14 bases. The CDR3 runs 15 residues. This chain's CDR3 is CASSARDATQETQYF. The CDR3 region has the DNA TGTGCCAGCAGCGCCCGGGACGCAACACAAGAGACCCAGTACTTC.

This clonotype turned up a few times. The chain joins TRBV20-1 to TRBJ2-1, with 9 bases that match TRBD1. Trimming removed 1 base from V and 7 bases from J; junction bases left unmatched: 26. The CDR3 totals 21 residues. In germline, CDR1 is DFQATT, CDR2 SNEGSKA (reference sequence). The CDR3 sequence is CSARVFLQGQGGGYSINEQFF. For the CDR3, the DNA is TGCAGTGCTAGAGTTTTCCTCCAGGGACAGGGAGGGGGCTACTCAATAAATGAGCAGTTCTTC.

This clonotype occurred a few times. The CDR3 loop is CASSLGPGQVNTGELFF. The CDR3 DNA sequence: TGTGCCAGCAGCTTGGGTCCGGGACAGGTGAACACCGGGGAGCTGTTTTTT. This chain connects TRBV5-6 to TRBJ2-2; 8 bases are shared with TRBD1. In germline, CDR1 is SGHDT, CDR2 YYEEEE. Trimming at V came to 0 bases and at J to 1 base, leaving 5 bases not matched to a gene. This CDR3 has 17 residues.

In its sample, this clonotype was seen many times. The rearrangement links TRBV12-3 or TRBV12-4 to TRBJ1-3; D unresolved. Trimming removed 5 bases from V and 4 bases from J, with 6 bases in between. The CDR3 spans 12 residues. CDR3: CASSATGNTIYF. The CDR3 bases are TGTGCCAGCAGTGCGACGGGAAACACCATATATTTT.

This clonotype showed up just a few times. V gene TRBV15 combines with J gene TRBJ2-5, with D perhaps given as TRBD1 or TRBD2 (5 bases each). Trimming stripped 6 bases from V and 2 bases from J, with 16 bases between. The CDR3 consists of 15 residues. Germline CDR1 is LNHNV and CDR2 is YYDKDF (reference sequence). This chain's CDR3 is CATRGVRGPQETQYF. The DNA of the CDR3 is TGTGCCACCAGGGGGGTGAGGGGACCTCAAGAGACCCAGTACTTC.

This clonotype was found many times. The chain combines TRBV2 with TRBJ2-1; a possible D gene is TRBD1 (6 bases). V was pared by 9 bases and J by 3 bases, with 12 bases between. CDR1 and CDR2 from the germline V gene are SNHLY and FYNNEI. CDR3 length: 13 amino acids. For the CDR3, the DNA is TGTGCCAGAGCAACGACAGGCTACAATGAGCAGTTCTTC. Its protein product is CARATTGYNEQFF.

The table lists this clonotype with many counts. This chain joins TRBV6-5 and TRBJ1-1, with D possibly being TRBD1 (5 bases). The V end lost 3 bases, the J end lost 3 bases, and 14 bases lay between the germline ends. Germline CDR1 reads MNHEY; CDR2 reads SVGAGI. The CDR3 is 15 residues long. CDR3 sequence: CASSYPQEGDTEAFF. The CDR3 bases are TGTGCCAGCAGTTATCCTCAGGAAGGGGACACTGAAGCTTTCTTT.

This clonotype occurred many times. This chain connects TRBV10-2 to TRBJ2-7; 8 bases map to TRBD2. Germline V gene sequence: CDR1 WSHSY, CDR2 SAAADI. The trim removed 3 bases at V and 3 bases at J, leaving 4 bases unmatched. CDR3 length equals 14 residues. The CDR3 protein is CASSDLAGSYEQYV. The CDR3 region has the DNA TGCGCCAGCAGTGATTTAGCGGGAAGCTACGAGCAGTACGTC.

This clonotype was picked up many times. The rearrangement joins TRBV12-3 or TRBV12-4 to TRBJ2-1; D might be TRBD2 (6 bases). V was cut by 6 bases and J by 1 base, with 10 bases left in between. The length of the CDR3 is 14 residues. The CDR3: CASRTRSSYNEQFF. The CDR3 coding sequence is TGTGCCAGCAGGACTAGGAGTTCCTACAATGAGCAGTTCTTC.

The chain recombines TRBV4-2 with TRBJ2-5, with unresolved D. Trimming removed 0 bases at V and 1 base at J, with 9 bases between. CDR3 length: 15 residues. CDR1 is LGHNA and CDR2 is YNFKEQ in the germline V gene. The CDR3 DNA follows: TGTGCCAGCAGCCAAGATCAGCAGGTCCAAGAGACCCAGTACTTC. It encodes CASSQDQQVQETQYF.

The CDR3 nucleotides are TGTGCCAGCAGCTTTACTAGCGGGAGGTCGGCCAAAAACATTCAGTACTTC. It codes for CASSFTSGRSAKNIQYF. The chain uses TRBV11-2 and TRBJ2-4; 12 nucleotides match TRBD2. The length of the CDR3 is 17 residues. V shed 3 bases and J 1 base; nucleotides not matched to a gene: 4. From germline, CDR1 is SGHAT and CDR2 FQNNGV.

This chain links TRBV29-1 with TRBJ2-1; tentatively, D is TRBD2 (5 bases). The V gene's germline CDR1 is SQVTM and CDR2 ANQGSEA. V lost 4 bases and J 3 bases, leaving 13 bases between the germline ends. This CDR3 has 14 residues. CDR3 amino acids: CSVVLEVRYNEQFF. CDR3 DNA: TGCAGCGTTGTTCTGGAGGTTCGCTACAATGAGCAGTTCTTC.

This clonotype has at least ten counts. V and J are TRBV7-2 and TRBJ1-6; 8 nucleotides line up with TRBD1. CDR1 and CDR2 from the germline V gene are SGHTA and FQGNSA. V shed 2 bases, J shed 7 bases, and the junction held 4 bases outside the gene matches. There are 15 residues in the CDR3. This CDR3 reads CASSLQTGVNSPLHF. In nucleotides, the CDR3 is TGTGCCAGCAGCTTACAGACAGGGGTAAATTCACCCCTCCACTTT.

This clonotype was seen only a few times. This chain's CDR3 is CASSLALGLAYTGELFF. The DNA for the CDR3 is TGCGCCAGCAGCTTGGCGCTAGGGCTAGCCTACACCGGGGAGCTGTTTTTT. J is TRBJ2-2 and V is TRBV5-1; D possibly corresponds to TRBD2 (5 bases). Germline CDR1 is SGHRS and CDR2 is YFSETQ. The germline V and J ends were trimmed by 0 bases and 3 bases, with 15 bases remaining between them. The CDR3 contains 17 residues.